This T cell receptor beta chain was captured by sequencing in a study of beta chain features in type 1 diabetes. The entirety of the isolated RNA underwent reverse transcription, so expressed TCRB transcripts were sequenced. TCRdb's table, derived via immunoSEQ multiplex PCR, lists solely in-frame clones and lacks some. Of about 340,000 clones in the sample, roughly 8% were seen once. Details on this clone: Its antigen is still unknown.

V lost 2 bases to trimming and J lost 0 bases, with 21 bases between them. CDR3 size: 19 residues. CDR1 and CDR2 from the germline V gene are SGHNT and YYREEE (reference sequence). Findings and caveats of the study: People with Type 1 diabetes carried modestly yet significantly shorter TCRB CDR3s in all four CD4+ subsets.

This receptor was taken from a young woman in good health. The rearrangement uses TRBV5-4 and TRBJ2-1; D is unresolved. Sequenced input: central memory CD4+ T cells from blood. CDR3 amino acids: CASSFGRMSRLSSYNEQFF. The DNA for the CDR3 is TGTGCCAGCAGCTTCGGACGGATGTCCCGGCTGAGCTCCTACAATGAGCAGTTCTTC.